The rows below give T cell receptor beta chains drawn from one sample of a study of regulatory T cells in long-lasting Graves disease. Each CDR3 protein gets one entry after TCRdb re-called the multiplex PCR reads with MiXCR. The sample shows roughly 360,000 distinct CDR3 sequences, roughly 24% of them seen only once. The source was peripheral blood mononuclear cells (PBMCs), collected when the disease was refractory, from a patient treated with antithyroid drugs. The receptors here all came from a woman in her forties with Graves disease. CDR3s include the opening cysteine and the closing phenylalanine or tryptophan. The order of the fields is V gene, D gene, clone size, J gene, CDR3 protein, CDR3 DNA. A D gene is named only where the DNA matches it firmly. For some rows the clone size is stated as once, few or many, or as a class when expanded; others skip it.

>TRBV28|NA|many|TRBJ2-7
CASSRQTWPYEQYF
TGTGCCAGCAGCCGACAGACCTGGCCCTACGAGCAGTACTTC
>TRBV10-3|NA|NA|TRBJ2-3
CAISESDLTGGDTQYF
TGTGCCATCAGTGAGTCTGATCTGACCGGCGGAGATACGCAGTATTTT
>TRBV9|NA|NA|TRBJ2-1
CASSAGGAGRMSSYNEQFF
TGTGCCAGCAGCGCAGGAGGGGCGGGTCGAATGAGCTCCTACAATGAGCAGTTCTTC
>TRBV11-3|TRBD1|many|TRBJ2-7
CASSLGNRGAAYEQYF
TGTGCCAGCAGCTTAGGGAACAGGGGAGCGGCCTACGAGCAGTACTTC
>TRBV19|NA|few|TRBJ2-7
CASSRTDIVVYEQYF
TGTGCCAGTAGTCGTACTGATATAGTCGTGTACGAGCAGTACTTC
>TRBV28|TRBD1|NA|TRBJ2-5
CASNHGDRGFWETQYF
TGTGCCAGCAATCATGGGGACAGGGGTTTTTGGGAGACCCAGTACTTC
>TRBV7-9|TRBD2|NA|TRBJ2-5
CASTYSSGRKRETQYF
TGTGCCAGCACCTATAGCAGCGGGAGAAAGCGGGAGACCCAGTACTTC
>TRBV28|NA|many|TRBJ2-7
CASSRRASTYEQYF
TGTGCCAGCAGTCGGAGGGCCTCTACCTACGAGCAGTACTTC
>TRBV28|TRBD1|many|TRBJ1-5
CASSLHTGDQPQHF
TGTGCCAGCAGTTTACATACAGGGGATCAGCCCCAGCATTTT
>TRBV2|NA|NA|TRBJ2-3
CASSDTLGTDTQYF
TGTGCCAGCAGTGATACTCTGGGTACAGATACGCAGTATTTT
>TRBV27|NA|once|TRBJ2-2
CASSLSQVIKLAGELFF
TGTGCCAGCAGTTTATCTCAAGTAATTAAATTGGCCGGGGAGCTGTTTTTT
>TRBV7-6|TRBD1|NA|TRBJ1-1
CASSSKTGWMGAHTEAFF
TGTGCCAGCAGCTCCAAGACAGGGTGGATGGGGGCTCACACTGAAGCTTTCTTT
>TRBV20-1|TRBD1|few|TRBJ1-5
CSAWTGWEPQHF
TGCAGTGCCTGGACAGGGTGGGAGCCCCAGCATTTT
>TRBV28|TRBD2|NA|TRBJ2-7
CASSSSSGIPYEQYF
TGTGCCAGCAGCTCCTCCAGCGGGATTCCCTACGAGCAGTACTTC
>TRBV7-9|NA|NA|TRBJ1-2
CASSFFAAGYTF
TGTGCCAGCAGCTTCTTTGCCGCCGGCTACACCTTC
>TRBV20-1|TRBD2|few|TRBJ2-7
CSARVLLAGGLSYEQYF
TGCAGTGCTAGAGTGTTACTAGCGGGAGGTCTTTCCTACGAGCAGTACTTC
>TRBV9|NA|many|TRBJ2-5
CASSVGGVSGQETQYF
TGTGCCAGCAGCGTAGGAGGGGTGAGCGGTCAAGAGACCCAGTACTTC
>TRBV19|TRBD1|many|TRBJ2-2
CASSTKRTGANGELFF
TGTGCCAGTAGTACCAAGAGGACAGGGGCTAACGGGGAGCTGTTTTTT
>TRBV4-1|NA|many|TRBJ1-4
CASSQPLRGGANEKLFF
TGCGCCAGCAGCCAGCCCCTTAGGGGGGGGGCTAATGAAAAACTGTTTTTT
>TRBV28|NA|few|TRBJ2-3
CASSLVIDTQYF
TGTGCCAGCAGTTTAGTAATAGATACGCAGTATTTT
>TRBV7-3|TRBD2|few|TRBJ2-2
CASSFNPPGGGELFF
TGTGCCAGCAGTTTTAATCCCCCGGGGGGCGGGGAGCTGTTTTTT
>TRBV28|TRBD1|NA|TRBJ1-2
CASSLGQGGSYGYTF
TGTGCCAGCAGTTTAGGGCAGGGGGGATCCTATGGCTACACCTTC
>TRBV3-1|NA|many|TRBJ2-5
CASSRRPSGTLTKETQYF
TGTGCCAGCAGCCGTCGCCCCTCGGGAACATTGACCAAAGAGACCCAGTACTTC
>TRBV5-1|NA|NA|TRBJ1-1
CASSFSHSRGETEAFF
TGCGCCAGCAGCTTTTCCCATTCCAGGGGAGAGACTGAAGCTTTCTTT
>TRBV7-8|TRBD1|many|TRBJ1-1
CASSRDRDRVNTEAFF
TGTGCCAGCAGCCGAGACCGGGACAGGGTGAACACTGAAGCTTTCTTT
>TRBV12-3/TRBV12-4|TRBD1|NA|TRBJ1-2
CASSVGQGAAYGYTF
TGTGCCAGCAGCGTCGGACAGGGGGCGGCCTATGGCTACACCTTC
>TRBV6-5|NA|many|TRBJ2-7
CASSYSSGYYEQYF
TGTGCCAGCAGTTACTCTAGCGGCTACTACGAGCAGTACTTC
>TRBV6-1|NA|few|TRBJ2-7
CASSPRWPYEQYF
TGTGCCAGCTCGCCCCGGTGGCCCTACGAGCAGTACTTC
>TRBV19|NA|NA|TRBJ1-2
CATYRDYGYTF
TGTGCCACGTACCGGGACTATGGCTACACCTTC
>TRBV29-1|NA|many|TRBJ1-1
CSVRVDGWNTEAFF
TGCAGCGTTCGGGTCGATGGGTGGAACACTGAAGCTTTCTTT
>TRBV7-9|NA|few|TRBJ2-7
CASSLQTGLHEQYF
TGTGCCAGCAGCTTACAGACAGGTCTTCACGAGCAGTACTTC
>TRBV28|NA|NA|TRBJ2-7
CASSSGLPEQYF
TGTGCCAGCAGTTCCGGACTACCCGAGCAGTACTTC
>TRBV20-1|NA|many|TRBJ2-5
CSARVPLEWETQYF
TGCAGTGCTAGAGTCCCACTAGAGTGGGAGACCCAGTACTTC
>TRBV6-2/TRBV6-3|NA|NA|TRBJ2-7
CASSYSNDEQYF
TGTGCCAGCAGTTACTCGAACGACGAGCAGTACTTC
>TRBV6-2/TRBV6-3|NA|NA|TRBJ2-5
CASSKLSPHWETQYF
TGTGCCAGCAGCAAGCTAAGTCCTCACTGGGAGACCCAGTACTTC
>TRBV30|NA|few|TRBJ1-2
CAWGIGGYTF
TGTGCCTGGGGTATTGGTGGCTACACCTTC
>TRBV13|NA|NA|TRBJ2-7
CASSFSISPYEQYF
TGTGCCAGCAGCTTCTCGATCAGTCCCTACGAGCAGTACTTC
>TRBV6-1|TRBD2|many|TRBJ2-7
CASSISGTSGRYEQYF
TGTGCCAGCAGCATATCCGGGACTAGCGGGAGGTACGAGCAGTACTTC
>TRBV28|TRBD2|many|TRBJ2-5
CASSPGTSGAETQYF
TGTGCCAGCAGCCCCGGGACTAGCGGGGCGGAGACCCAGTACTTC
>TRBV12-3/TRBV12-4|NA|many|TRBJ2-7
CANSSSGVRSEQYF
TGTGCCAACAGTAGTTCAGGCGTTCGGTCCGAGCAGTACTTC
>TRBV15|NA|few|TRBJ2-7
CATSKQGTTYEQYF
TGTGCCACCAGCAAGCAGGGCACAACCTACGAGCAGTACTTC
>TRBV30|NA|few|TRBJ2-7
CAWKGSYEQYF
TGTGCCTGGAAGGGGTCCTACGAGCAGTACTTC
>TRBV11-2|TRBD1|many|TRBJ2-7
CASSLALLRDRAYEQYF
TGTGCCAGCAGCTTAGCCTTGCTCCGGGACAGAGCCTACGAGCAGTACTTC
>TRBV19|NA|few|TRBJ1-2
CATSVGWAHGYTF
TGTGCCACCTCGGTGGGGTGGGCTCATGGCTACACCTTC
>TRBV18|NA|NA|TRBJ2-5
CASSPPVKIPIKETQYF
TGTGCCAGCTCACCACCGGTCAAAATACCGATAAAAGAGACCCAGTACTTC
>TRBV6-1|NA|many|TRBJ1-2
CASIRIQGYYGYTF
TGTGCCAGCATTAGAATACAGGGTTACTATGGCTACACCTTC
>TRBV4-1|NA|NA|TRBJ1-6
CASSQDFRRNYNSPLHF
TGCGCCAGCAGCCAAGATTTTCGACGGAACTATAATTCACCCCTCCACTTT
>TRBV5-1|TRBD2|once|TRBJ2-1
CASSLEGGGSYNEQFF
TGCGCCAGCAGCTTGGAGGGCGGGGGATCCTACAATGAGCAGTTCTTC
>TRBV28|NA|NA|TRBJ1-3
CASKETFSGNTIYF
TGTGCCAGCAAAGAGACCTTCTCTGGAAACACCATATATTTT
>TRBV10-1|NA|few|TRBJ1-1
CASSDRGPTEAFF
TGCGCCAGCAGTGACCGGGGACCCACTGAAGCTTTCTTT
>TRBV20-1|NA|NA|TRBJ2-7
CSARGAVHSYEQYF
TGCAGTGCTAGGGGGGCCGTACATTCCTACGAGCAGTACTTC
>TRBV28|NA|many|TRBJ2-7
CASSFWGQTREQYF
TGTGCCAGCAGTTTTTGGGGACAGACTAGGGAGCAGTACTTC
>TRBV2|NA|many|TRBJ1-4
CASSYLATNEKLFF
TGTGCCAGCTCTTATCTTGCAACTAATGAAAAACTGTTTTTT
>TRBV6-5|NA|many|TRBJ1-2
CASSYPGHPWGYTF
TGTGCCAGCAGTTATCCCGGACATCCTTGGGGCTACACCTTC
>TRBV20-1|TRBD2|few|TRBJ2-7
CSAGERGQYTYEQYF
TGCAGTGCTGGTGAGCGGGGGCAATACACCTACGAGCAGTACTTC
>TRBV5-1|TRBD2|NA|TRBJ2-1
CASSLSGSISYNEQFF
TGCGCCAGCAGCTTAAGCGGGAGCATATCCTACAATGAGCAGTTCTTC